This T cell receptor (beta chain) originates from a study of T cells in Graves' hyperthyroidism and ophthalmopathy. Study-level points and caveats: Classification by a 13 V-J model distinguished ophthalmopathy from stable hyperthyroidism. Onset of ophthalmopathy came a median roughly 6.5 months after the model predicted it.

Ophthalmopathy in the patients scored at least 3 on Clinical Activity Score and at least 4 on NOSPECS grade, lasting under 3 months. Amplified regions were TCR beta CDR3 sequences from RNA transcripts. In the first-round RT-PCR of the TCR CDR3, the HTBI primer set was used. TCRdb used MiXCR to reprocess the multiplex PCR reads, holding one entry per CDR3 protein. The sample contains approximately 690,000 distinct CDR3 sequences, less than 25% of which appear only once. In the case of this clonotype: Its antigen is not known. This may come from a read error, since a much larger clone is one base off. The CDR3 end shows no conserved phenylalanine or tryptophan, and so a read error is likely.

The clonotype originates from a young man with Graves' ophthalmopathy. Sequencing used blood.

The chain's CDR3 is CASMLGAGVASQPQHL. The DNA for the CDR3 is TGTGCCAGCATGTTAGGGGCAGGTGTTGCTTCTCAGCCCCAGCATCTT. V is TRBV27 and J is TRBJ1-5; weak D call: TRBD1 (5 bases). V lost 7 bases and J lost 6, with 22 bases in between. This CDR3 region has 16 residues. CDR1 is MNHEY and CDR2 is SMNVEV in the germline V gene (reference sequence).